This T cell receptor (beta chain) emerged from a study of low-dose radiotherapy and immunotherapy resistance in tumors. In the study overall: The treatment that patients received was intravenous nivolumab 240 mg every two weeks plus ipilimumab 1 mg/kg every six weeks. The study gave patients oral aspirin 300 mg daily for four cycles from cycle 1 day 1.

CDR3 size: 19 residues. Germline-derived CDR1 and CDR2 are SEHNR and FQNEAQ (reference sequence). V shed 5 bases and J 4 bases; nucleotides not matched to a gene: 19. This clonotype was counted many times. Time point specified: before trial treatment. cDNA synthesis used a TRAV/TRBV-specific primer set for both chains. PCR amplification of the TCRs was performed with Phusion for approximately 20 PCR cycles, and it relied on a constant-region primer together with a V-primer adapter. TCRdb reprocessed the reads via MiXCR and lists one record per CDR3 protein. The sample contains 60,000 to 90,000 distinct CDR3 sequences, roughly 30% of which appear only once.

The sequence was obtained from a female donor with ovarian cancer. Specimen: PBMCs, collected before treatment. The chain employs TRBV7-9 and TRBJ1-4; 7 bases fit TRBD1. CDR3 sequence reads: CASSRGIDRALRSNEKLFF. The CDR3 bases are TGTGCCAGCAGCCGAGGCATCGACAGGGCCTTGAGAAGTAATGAAAAACTGTTTTTT.